One TCR beta chain is described in this entry. The clone's antigen remains unknown. Sequence at one end of the junction differs from germline and may be a read error. This specimen comes from a study of technical replicates of blood from a handful of donors (dated by TCRdb to 2017 to 2019). Preparation of the library involved the immunoSEQ multiplex PCR assay. Here the immuneACCESS table is served through TCRdb, limited to in-frame sequences with V and J called. Missing clones are a known gap in these copies; in checked studies unresolved V genes cover under half, and the rest lacks a known reason. This sample has roughly 68,000 clones in its table, and roughly 92% of those were observed once. The leading ten clones occupy 0.35% to 0.45% of the sample. CDR1 and CDR2 are drawn from the germline V gene (reference sequence): SEHNR, FQNEAQ. The CDR3 spans 16 residues, from the cysteine through the phenylalanine. The DNA shown is the 48-base CDR3, in frame from base 1.

This sequence was found in a human donor in good health. The sequencing input was T cells isolated from PBMCs. Recombination linked TRBV7-9 to TRBJ1-1, and 9 bases in between align with TRBD1. The CDR3 protein is CASRLAGGQGNTEAFF. The DNA sequence is TGTGCCAGCAGATTAGCCGGGGGACAGGGGAACACTGAAGCTTTCTTT.